A single sample is the source of the 12 T cell receptor beta chains below, sequenced in a study of cytomegalovirus exposure and HLA in healthy donors. 60 Vbeta and 13 Jbeta primers were used in PCR. Assay used: immunoSEQ multiplex PCR; TCRdb lists only in-frame clones, some missing. The sample includes about 140,000 clones, nearly 80% of them seen just once. Specimen: PBMCs. The receptor set was obtained from a man aged 25-45 years in good health and CMV-seronegative.

This rearrangement joins TRBV9 to TRBJ1-5; D is undetermined. V lost 0 bases and J lost 5, with 12 bases in between. Germline CDR1 SGDLS, CDR2 YYNGEE. CDR3 length equals 15 residues. The CDR3 protein is CASSVAPGEDQPQHF. In DNA form, the CDR3 reads TGTGCCAGCAGCGTAGCTCCCGGGGAGGATCAGCCCCAGCATTTT.

The chain carries TRBV19 and TRBJ2-5; 9 bases line up with TRBD2. The CDR3 totals 17 residues. Germline lookup yields CDR1 LNHDA and CDR2 SQIVND (reference sequence). V trimming: 4 bases; J trimming: 4 bases; junction bases outside the gene matches: 13. The CDR3, as DNA: TGTGCCAGTAGTAGGGTTGCGGGAGGGCCCTCGGCAGAGACCCAGTACTTC. It codes for CASSRVAGGPSAETQYF.

The chain carries TRBV27 and TRBJ2-3, with 14 bases aligning to TRBD2. This CDR3 is built from 18 residues. The germline V gene has CDR1 MNHEY and CDR2 SMNVEV (reference sequence). Trimming removed 5 bases from V and 6 bases from J; junction bases left unmatched: 13. This CDR3 reads CASSPYPGLAGVLDTQYF. The CDR3 nucleotides are TGTGCCAGCAGTCCATACCCGGGACTAGCGGGAGTATTGGATACGCAGTATTTT.

V and J are TRBV15 and TRBJ2-5, with 11 bases fitting TRBD1. TRBJ2-7 explains the end of the DNA better; the J call may be wrong. The CDR3 is 16 amino acids. The germline gives CDR1 LNHNV, CDR2 YYDKDF (reference sequence). The CDR3 nucleotides read TGTGCCACCAGCAGACCCGGGACAGGGGGTTTATACGAGCAGTACTTC. Translating gives CATSRPGTGGLYEQYF.

The V gene is TRBV25-1, the J gene TRBJ2-7; TRBD2 matches 7 bases. The CDR3 spans 12 residues. The germline CDR1 and CDR2 sequences are MGHDK and SYGVNS. J gave up 6 bases and V 2 bases, and 1 base lay outside the gene matches. The CDR3 protein is CASSEGLGEQYF. The CDR3 nucleotides are TGTGCCAGCAGTGAAGGACTAGGCGAGCAGTACTTC.

J is TRBJ2-5 and V is TRBV7-2; perhaps TRBD2 as D (5 bases). CDR1 SGHTA and CDR2 FQGNSA come from the germline V gene. Trimming cost V 7 bases and J 4 bases, with 13 bases left between them. This CDR3 comprises 13 residues. The CDR3 region is CASTSSEGETQYF. For the CDR3, the DNA is TGTGCCAGCACCTCTTCAGAGGGAGAGACCCAGTACTTC.

This chain links TRBV4-3 with TRBJ2-7, with D maybe TRBD2 (6 bases). V was cut by 1 base and J by 2 bases, with 15 bases left in between. The CDR3 is 16 residues long. Germline assignment: CDR1 LGHNA and CDR2 YSLEER. CDR3 sequence: CASSQGRVNPTYEQYF. In DNA, the CDR3 is TGCGCCAGCAGCCAAGGGAGGGTAAACCCTACCTACGAGCAGTACTTC.

The J gene is TRBJ2-7, the V gene TRBV5-1; TRBD2 matches 8 bases. This CDR3 spans 16 amino acids. V gave up 1 base and J gave up 1 base; unmatched junction bases: 7. Per the germline V gene, CDR1 is SGHRS and CDR2 is YFSETQ. This chain's CDR3 is CASSLWISGVSYEQYF. Here the CDR3 DNA reads TGCGCCAGCAGCTTGTGGATTAGCGGGGTATCCTACGAGCAGTACTTC. The complete variable domain, with remaining parts taken from reference TRBV5-1 and TRBJ2-7, reads KAGVTQTPRYLIKTRGQQVTLSCSPISGHRSVSWYQQTPGQGLQFLFEYFSETQRNKGNFPGRFSGRQFSNSRSEMNVSTLELGDSALYLCASSLWISGVSYEQYFGPGTRLTVT.

V usage is TRBV7-2 and J usage is TRBJ2-7; 7 bases align to TRBD1. With 4 bases clipped from V and 9 bases from J, the junction kept 9 bases outside the gene matches. Germline loops: CDR1 SGHTA, CDR2 FQGNSA. This CDR3 has 13 residues. The CDR3 sequence: CASSSTGLLGQYF. CDR3 nucleotides: TGTGCCAGCAGCTCGACAGGGTTATTAGGGCAGTACTTC.

This chain uses TRBV4-3 with TRBJ1-2, with D possibly being TRBD1 (5 bases). The CDR3 extends over 13 amino acids. Looked up from germline, CDR1 is LGHNA and CDR2 is YSLEER. V lost 4 bases, J lost 8 bases, and 14 bases lay in between. The CDR3 loop is CASSPNGGGGYTF. CDR3 DNA sequence: TGCGCCAGCAGCCCGAACGGGGGAGGAGGCTACACCTTC.

The CDR3, as DNA: TGTGCCAGCAGCGCAACTAGCGGGAGGGCCCAAGAGACCCAGTACTTC. Encoded protein: CASSATSGRAQETQYF. The chain employs TRBV7-6 and TRBJ2-5; 13 nucleotides line up with TRBD2. The trim removed 5 bases at V and 1 base at J, leaving 4 bases unmatched. Per germline, CDR1 SGHVS and CDR2 FNYEAQ. The CDR3 totals 16 residues.

In its sample, this clone was seen once. V is TRBV7-8 and J is TRBJ2-3, with 9 bases that match TRBD1. The CDR3 spans 16 residues. Germline CDR1 SGHVS, CDR2 FQNEAQ. J was trimmed by 5 bases and V by 4 bases; bases with no gene match: 10. CDR3 region: CASSSDRGAEGDTQYF. In nucleotides, the CDR3 is TGTGCCAGCAGCTCCGACAGGGGGGCAGAGGGAGATACGCAGTATTTT.